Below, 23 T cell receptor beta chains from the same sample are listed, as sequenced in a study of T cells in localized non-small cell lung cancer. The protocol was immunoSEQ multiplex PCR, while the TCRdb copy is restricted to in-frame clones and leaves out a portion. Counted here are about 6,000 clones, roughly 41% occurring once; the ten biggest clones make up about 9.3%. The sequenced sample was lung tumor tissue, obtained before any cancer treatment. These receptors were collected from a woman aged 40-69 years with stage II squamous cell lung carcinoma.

The DNA for the CDR3 is TGCGCCAGCAGCTTGGCAGGGTGGACCTACGAGCAGTACTTC. As protein: CASSLAGWTYEQYF. The chain carries TRBV5-1 and TRBJ2-7; possible D gene TRBD1, 5 bases. The germline V gene encodes CDR1 SGHRS and CDR2 YFSETQ. Trimming removed 0 bases from V and 2 bases from J, with 9 bases in between. This CDR3 is 14 amino acids long. Variable domain in full (rest from reference TRBV5-1 and TRBJ2-7): KAGVTQTPRYLIKTRGQQVTLSCSPISGHRSVSWYQQTPGQGLQFLFEYFSETQRNKGNFPGRFSGRQFSNSRSEMNVSTLELGDSALYLCASSLAGWTYEQYFGPGTRLTVT.

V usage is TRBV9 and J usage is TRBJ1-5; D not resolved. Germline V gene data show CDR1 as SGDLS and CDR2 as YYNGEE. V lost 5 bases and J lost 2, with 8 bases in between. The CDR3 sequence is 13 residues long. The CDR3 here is CASSEEGNQPQHF. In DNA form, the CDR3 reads TGTGCCAGCAGTGAAGAGGGCAATCAGCCCCAGCATTTT.

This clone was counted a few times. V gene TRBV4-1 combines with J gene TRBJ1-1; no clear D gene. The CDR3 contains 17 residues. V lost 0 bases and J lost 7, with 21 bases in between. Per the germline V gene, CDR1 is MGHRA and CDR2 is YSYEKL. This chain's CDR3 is CASSQDPSYLAGDEAFF. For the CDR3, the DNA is TGCGCCAGCAGCCAAGATCCCAGTTACCTTGCGGGAGATGAAGCTTTCTTT.

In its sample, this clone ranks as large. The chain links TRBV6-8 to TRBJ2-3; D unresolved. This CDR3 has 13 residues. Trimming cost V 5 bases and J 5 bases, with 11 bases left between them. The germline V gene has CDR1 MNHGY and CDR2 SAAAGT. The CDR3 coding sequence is TGTGCCAGCAGTCCATTGGACGGAGATACGCAGTATTTT. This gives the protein CASSPLDGDTQYF.

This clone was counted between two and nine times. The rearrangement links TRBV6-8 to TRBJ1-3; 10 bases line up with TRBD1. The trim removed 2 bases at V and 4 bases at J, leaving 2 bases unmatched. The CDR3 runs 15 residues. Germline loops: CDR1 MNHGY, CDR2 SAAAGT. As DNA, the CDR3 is TGTGCCAGCAGTTACCCGACAGGGGGCGGAAACACCATATATTTT. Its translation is CASSYPTGGGNTIYF.

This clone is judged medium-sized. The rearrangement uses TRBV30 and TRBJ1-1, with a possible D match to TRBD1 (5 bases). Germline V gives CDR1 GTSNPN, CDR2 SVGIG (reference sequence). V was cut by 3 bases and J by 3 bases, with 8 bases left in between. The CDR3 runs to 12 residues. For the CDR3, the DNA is TGTGCCTGGAGGGACACTGACACTGAAGCTTTCTTT. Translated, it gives CAWRDTDTEAFF. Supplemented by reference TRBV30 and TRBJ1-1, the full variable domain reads SQTIHQWPATLVQPVGSPLSLECTVEGTSNPNLYWYRQAAGRGLQLLFYSVGIGQISSEVPQNLSASRPQDRQFILSSKKLLLSDSGFYLCAWRDTDTEAFFGQGTRLTVV.

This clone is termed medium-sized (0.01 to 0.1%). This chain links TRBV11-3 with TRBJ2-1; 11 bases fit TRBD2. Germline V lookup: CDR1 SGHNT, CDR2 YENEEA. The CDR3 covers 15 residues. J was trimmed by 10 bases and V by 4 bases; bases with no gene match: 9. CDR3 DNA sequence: TGTGCCAGCAGCTCGGTAGTAGCGGGAGGGACCGAGCAGTTCTTC. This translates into CASSSVVAGGTEQFF. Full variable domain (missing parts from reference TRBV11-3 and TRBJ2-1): EAGVVQSPRYKIIEKKQPVAFWCNPISGHNTLYWYLQNLGQGPELLIRYENEEAVDDSQLPKDRFSAERLKGVDSTLKIQPAELGDSAVYLCASSSVVAGGTEQFFGPGTRLTVL.

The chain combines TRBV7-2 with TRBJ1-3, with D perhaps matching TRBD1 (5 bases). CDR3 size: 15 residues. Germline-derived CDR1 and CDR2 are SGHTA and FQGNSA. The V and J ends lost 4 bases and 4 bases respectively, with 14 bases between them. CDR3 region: CASSSPQGGGNTIYF. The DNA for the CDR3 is TGTGCCAGCAGCTCCCCCCAGGGCGGCGGAAACACCATATATTTT.

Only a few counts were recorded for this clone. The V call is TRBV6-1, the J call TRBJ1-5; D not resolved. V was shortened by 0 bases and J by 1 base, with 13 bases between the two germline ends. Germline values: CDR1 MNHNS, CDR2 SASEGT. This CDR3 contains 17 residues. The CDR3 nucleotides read TGTGCCAGCAGTGAAGCGCCCGCCGGAAAGAGCAATCAGCCCCAGCATTTT. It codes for CASSEAPAGKSNQPQHF.

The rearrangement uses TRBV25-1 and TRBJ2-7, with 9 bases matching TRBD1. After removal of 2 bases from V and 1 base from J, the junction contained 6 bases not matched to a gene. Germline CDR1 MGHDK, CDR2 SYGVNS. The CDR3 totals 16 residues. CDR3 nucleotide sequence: TGTGCCAGCAGTGAACTGGGACAGGGAGAATCCTACGAGCAGTACTTC. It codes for CASSELGQGESYEQYF.

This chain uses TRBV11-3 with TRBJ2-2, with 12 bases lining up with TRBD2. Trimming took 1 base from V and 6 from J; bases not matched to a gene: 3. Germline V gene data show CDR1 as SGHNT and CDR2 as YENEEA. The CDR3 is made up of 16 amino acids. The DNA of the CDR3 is TGTGCCAGCAGCTTAGGACTAGCGGGAGTGGCCGGGGAGCTGTTTTTT. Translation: CASSLGLAGVAGELFF.

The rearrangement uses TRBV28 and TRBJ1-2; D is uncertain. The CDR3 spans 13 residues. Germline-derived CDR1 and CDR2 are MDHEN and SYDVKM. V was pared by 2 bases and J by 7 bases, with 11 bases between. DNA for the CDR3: TGTGCCAGCAGTTTAACGGGGTTAGTTGGCTACACCTTC. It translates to CASSLTGLVGYTF.

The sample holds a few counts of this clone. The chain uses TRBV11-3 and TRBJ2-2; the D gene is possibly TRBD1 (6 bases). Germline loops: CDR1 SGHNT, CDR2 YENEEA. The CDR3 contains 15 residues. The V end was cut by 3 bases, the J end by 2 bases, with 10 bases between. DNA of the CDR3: TGTGCCAGCAGCTTGGCGACAGGAAACACCGGGGAGCTGTTTTTT. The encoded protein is CASSLATGNTGELFF.

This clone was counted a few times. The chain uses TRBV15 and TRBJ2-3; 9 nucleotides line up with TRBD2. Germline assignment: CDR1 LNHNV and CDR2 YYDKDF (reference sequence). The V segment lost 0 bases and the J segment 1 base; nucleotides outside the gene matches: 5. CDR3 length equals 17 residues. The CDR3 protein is CATSRDGRTSGTDTQYF. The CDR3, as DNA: TGTGCCACCAGCAGAGATGGAAGGACTAGCGGCACAGATACGCAGTATTTT.

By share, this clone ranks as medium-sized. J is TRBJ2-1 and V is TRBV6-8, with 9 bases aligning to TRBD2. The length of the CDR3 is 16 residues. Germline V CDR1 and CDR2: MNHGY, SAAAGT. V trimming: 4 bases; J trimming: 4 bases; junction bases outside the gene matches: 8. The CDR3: CASSSTSGVVYNEQFF. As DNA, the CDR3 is TGTGCCAGCAGTTCGACTAGCGGAGTAGTATACAATGAGCAGTTCTTC.

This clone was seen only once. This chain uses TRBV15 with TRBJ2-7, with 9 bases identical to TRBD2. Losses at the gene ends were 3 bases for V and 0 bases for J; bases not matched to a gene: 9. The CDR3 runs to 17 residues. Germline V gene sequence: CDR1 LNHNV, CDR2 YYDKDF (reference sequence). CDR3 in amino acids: CATSSPKAGGSSYEQYF. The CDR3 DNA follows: TGTGCCACCAGCAGCCCAAAAGCGGGGGGTAGCTCCTACGAGCAGTACTTC.

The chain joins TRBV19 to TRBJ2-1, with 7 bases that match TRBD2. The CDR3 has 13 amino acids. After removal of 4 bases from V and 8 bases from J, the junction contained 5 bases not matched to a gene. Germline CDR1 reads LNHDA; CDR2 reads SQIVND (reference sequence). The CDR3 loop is CASSRREGYEQFF. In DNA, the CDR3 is TGTGCCAGTAGTAGGAGGGAGGGGTATGAGCAGTTCTTC.

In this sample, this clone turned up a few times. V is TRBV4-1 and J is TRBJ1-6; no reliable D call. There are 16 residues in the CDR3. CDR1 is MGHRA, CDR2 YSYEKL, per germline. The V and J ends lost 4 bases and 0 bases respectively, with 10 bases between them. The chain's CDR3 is CASSPTESSYNSPLHF. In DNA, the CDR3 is TGCGCCAGCAGCCCGACGGAAAGCTCCTATAATTCACCCCTCCACTTT.

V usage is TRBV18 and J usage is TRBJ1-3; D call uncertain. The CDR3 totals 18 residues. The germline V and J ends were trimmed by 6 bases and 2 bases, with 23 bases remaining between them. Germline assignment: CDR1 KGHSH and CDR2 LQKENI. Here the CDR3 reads CASSLPRWPGITGNTIYF. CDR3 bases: TGTGCCAGCTCCCTACCTCGGTGGCCGGGAATAACTGGAAACACCATATATTTT.

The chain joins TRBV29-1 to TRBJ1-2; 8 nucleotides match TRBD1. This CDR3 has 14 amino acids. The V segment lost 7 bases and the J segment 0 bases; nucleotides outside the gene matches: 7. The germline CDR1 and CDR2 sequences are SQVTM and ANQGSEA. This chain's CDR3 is CSAPDRETNYGYTF. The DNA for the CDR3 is TGCAGCGCCCCGGACAGGGAGACTAACTATGGCTACACCTTC.

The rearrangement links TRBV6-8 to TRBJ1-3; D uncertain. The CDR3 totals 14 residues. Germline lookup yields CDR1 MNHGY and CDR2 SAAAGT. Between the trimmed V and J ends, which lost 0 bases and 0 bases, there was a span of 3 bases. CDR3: CASSYSDSGNTIYF. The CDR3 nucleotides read TGTGCCAGCAGTTACTCGGACTCTGGAAACACCATATATTTT.

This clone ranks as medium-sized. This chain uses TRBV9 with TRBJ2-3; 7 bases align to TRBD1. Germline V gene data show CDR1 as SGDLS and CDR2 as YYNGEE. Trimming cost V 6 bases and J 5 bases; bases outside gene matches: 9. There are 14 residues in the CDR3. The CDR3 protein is CASKGGLFEDTQYF. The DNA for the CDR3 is TGTGCCAGCAAAGGGGGCCTCTTCGAAGATACGCAGTATTTT.

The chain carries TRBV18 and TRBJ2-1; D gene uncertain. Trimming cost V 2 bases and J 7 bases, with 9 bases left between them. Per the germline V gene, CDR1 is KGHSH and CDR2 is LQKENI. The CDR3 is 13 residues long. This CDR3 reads CASSPSRRNEQFF. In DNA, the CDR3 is TGTGCCAGCTCACCATCGAGGCGGAATGAGCAGTTCTTC.